This T cell receptor (beta chain) emerged from a study of blood T cell repertoires in COVID-19. For the study at large: Specimens from acute and convalescent COVID-19 originated in the United States, Italy and Spain. PBMCs, B-cell-depleted T cells, or T cells were the source of the cDNA or gDNA that made up the material.

This CDR3 is built from 13 residues. Trimming cost V 4 bases and J 5 bases; bases outside gene matches: 4. Germline V gene lookup returns CDR1 KGHSH and CDR2 LQKENI. Per the study methods: Scientists estimated how many nucleated cells there were by amplifying reference gene primers. TCRdb keeps only in-frame clones here, not all; method: immunoSEQ multiplex PCR. The D gene and trimming were derived from the DNA, and the V and J assignments and clone size from that table. The sample gives 240,000 or so clones, 82% of which show up once; over 10% is in the top ten. The chain uses TRBV18 and TRBJ1-1, with 7 positions matching TRBD1. The sample taken for sequencing was peripheral blood. This TCR derives from a woman in her fifties or sixties with active or convalescent COVID-19. The CDR3 nucleotides are TGTGCCAGCTCACTGACAGGGACGACTGAAGCTTTCTTT. Its protein is CASSLTGTTEAFF.